One sample yielded the 2 T cell receptor beta chains listed below, sequenced in a study of cytomegalovirus exposure and HLA in healthy donors. 13 Jbeta primers and 60 Vbeta primers were used for the PCR. Sequencing used immunoSEQ multiplex PCR; TCRdb keeps in-frame clones, though not all of them. The top ten hold 2.8% of the sample, which has 150,000 to 180,000 clones, 65% to 85% seen once. Material: PBMCs. These receptors came from a man aged 18 to 29 in good health and CMV-seronegative.

The chain employs TRBV4-3 and TRBJ2-1; 7 bases are a match to TRBD2. The germline CDR1 and CDR2 sequences are LGHNA and YSLEER. The trim removed 6 bases at V and 0 bases at J, leaving 5 bases unmatched. The CDR3 consists of 15 residues. The chain's CDR3 is CASSSGGGSYNEQFF. The CDR3 coding sequence is TGCGCCAGCAGTAGTGGCGGGGGCTCCTACAATGAGCAGTTCTTC.

This clone showed up just once. This rearrangement joins TRBV4-1 to TRBJ1-1; 8 bases agree with TRBD1. This CDR3 is 17 amino acids long. CDR1 is MGHRA and CDR2 is YSYEKL in the germline V gene. With V trimmed by 3 bases and J by 0 bases, 9 bases remained unmatched. CDR3 nucleotides: TGCGCCAGCAGCCATGGACAGGGTCCCCCTCTGAACACTGAAGCTTTCTTT. Its protein is CASSHGQGPPLNTEAFF.